Below, one TCR beta chain is given with its context. Its antigen is not identified. The CDR3 is 15 residues long. The data belong to a study of T-cell memory formation after mild COVID-19. Overall study: Clusters were largely donor specific. Points from the study as a whole: Contracting clones from day 15 to 85 had balanced CD4/CD8; later expanders favoured CD4+. Pre-infection memory contained some responding clones, which suggested that cross-reactive memory had joined.

The TCR alpha and TCR beta cDNA libraries, bearing sample barcodes and UMIs, were generated by 5'RACE using constant-segment primers. TCRdb re-derived calls from the 5' RACE reads in MiXCR, one entry per CDR3 protein. Of 85,000 to 120,000 distinct CDR3 sequences in the sample, roughly 12% are singletons; the top ten hold around 25%. This chain links TRBV12-2 with TRBJ2-7. TRBV12-2 is a pseudogene locus. The TCR originated in an adult woman who had mild COVID-19 (a few samples of this study predate the infection). Cell type and time point are not known. The sample was PBMCs or a T cell subset sorted from them (not recorded which). The CDR3 nucleotides are TGTGCAAGTCGCTTACTGTGTTTGAGCTCCCACGAGCAGTACTTC. This translates into CASRLLCLSSHEQYF.